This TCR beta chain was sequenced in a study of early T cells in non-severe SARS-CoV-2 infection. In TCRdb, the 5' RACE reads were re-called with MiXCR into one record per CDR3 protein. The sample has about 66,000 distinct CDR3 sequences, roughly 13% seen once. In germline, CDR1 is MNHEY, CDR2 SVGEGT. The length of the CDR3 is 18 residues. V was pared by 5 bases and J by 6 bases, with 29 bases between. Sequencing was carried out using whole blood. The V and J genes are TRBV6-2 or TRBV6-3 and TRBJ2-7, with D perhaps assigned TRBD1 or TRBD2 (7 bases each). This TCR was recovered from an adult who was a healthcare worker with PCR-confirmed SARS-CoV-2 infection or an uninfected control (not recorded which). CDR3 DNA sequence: TGTGCCAGCAGTCCTCTACGCCACGACCTCAGGGGGGGAGGCGAGCAGTACTTC. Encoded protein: CASSPLRHDLRGGGEQYF.